These 19 T cell receptor beta chains were all obtained from the same sample, sequenced in a study of blood T cell repertoires in COVID-19. The data were produced by immunoSEQ multiplex PCR, yet TCRdb's version contains in-frame clones alone and is incomplete. The table records about 100,000 clones, approximately 83% of them present only once. The sample comprised PBMCs or T cells enriched from blood (not recorded which). The receptors come from a woman aged 50 to 60 who had recovered from COVID-19.

The rearrangement links TRBV28 to TRBJ2-5, with 11 positions matching TRBD2. With 9 bases clipped from V and 2 bases from J, the junction kept 8 bases outside the gene matches. Germline assignment: CDR1 MDHEN and CDR2 SYDVKM. The CDR3 contains 15 residues. The CDR3 spells CASSGRALRQETQYF. The CDR3 region has the DNA TGTGCCAGTAGCGGGAGGGCCTTACGACAAGAGACCCAGTACTTC.

This clone was seen just once. The V gene is TRBV7-2, the J gene TRBJ1-5; perhaps TRBD1 as D (5 bases). Germline lookup yields CDR1 SGHTA and CDR2 FQGNSA. The CDR3 contains 17 residues. V lost 4 bases, J lost 0 bases, and 16 bases lay in between. CDR3 loop: CASSSVGAPYSNQPQHF. For the CDR3, the DNA is TGTGCCAGCAGCTCCGTTGGGGCGCCTTATAGCAATCAGCCCCAGCATTTT.

V gene TRBV6-4 combines with J gene TRBJ2-1; 10 bases are shared with TRBD2. The V gene's germline CDR1 is MRHNA and CDR2 SNTAGT. The trim removed 5 bases at V and 4 bases at J, leaving 5 bases unmatched. The CDR3 runs 15 residues. The CDR3 region is CASSPLAGEYNEQFF. The DNA for the CDR3 is TGTGCCAGCAGTCCCCTAGCGGGAGAATACAATGAGCAGTTCTTC.

This chain uses TRBV7-9 with TRBJ2-7; a weak D match, TRBD1 (6 bases). The CDR3 covers 16 residues. The V end was cut by 5 bases, the J end by 6 bases, with 23 bases between. Per the germline V gene, CDR1 is SEHNR and CDR2 is FQNEAQ (reference sequence). CDR3 loop: CASSPSTGQSSLEQYF. DNA for the CDR3: TGTGCCAGCAGCCCCTCCACGGGACAATCCTCTCTCGAGCAGTACTTC.

This chain joins TRBV2 and TRBJ1-2; D is unresolved. Germline lookup yields CDR1 SNHLY and CDR2 FYNNEI. CDR3 length: 11 residues. V was trimmed by 3 bases and J by 4 bases, leaving 3 bases between them. CDR3 in amino acids: CASSDSYGYTF. CDR3 coding DNA: TGTGCCAGCAGTGACAGCTATGGCTACACCTTC.

J is TRBJ2-1 and V is TRBV7-9, with a weak D call TRBD2 (6 bases). This CDR3 has 17 residues. V lost 5 bases to trimming and J lost 0 bases, with 17 bases between them. Germline CDR1 and CDR2: SEHNR and FQNEAQ (reference sequence). The CDR3 protein is CASSQPPRGLSYNEQFF. The CDR3 DNA sequence: TGTGCCAGCAGCCAGCCGCCGCGGGGCCTCTCCTACAATGAGCAGTTCTTC.

A single count supports this clone. The rearrangement links TRBV5-1 to TRBJ2-5, with D maybe TRBD2 (6 bases). The CDR3 covers 13 residues. The V end was cut by 2 bases, the J end by 5 bases, with 10 bases between. CDR1 is SGHRS, CDR2 YFSETQ, per germline. The chain's CDR3 is CASSFTLAETQYF. For the CDR3, the DNA is TGCGCCAGCAGCTTCACCCTAGCGGAGACCCAGTACTTC.

This sequence joins TRBV6-5 and TRBJ2-1, with 7 bases fitting TRBD2. Germline-derived CDR1 and CDR2 are MNHEY and SVGAGI. This CDR3 has 16 residues. The V segment lost 4 bases and the J segment 7 bases; nucleotides outside the gene matches: 13. The CDR3 reads CASSLGAGYSGNEQFF. The CDR3 DNA reads TGTGCCAGCAGTTTGGGAGCGGGATATAGCGGGAATGAGCAGTTCTTC.

The V call is TRBV19, the J call TRBJ1-6; D gene ambiguous. CDR1 is LNHDA, CDR2 SQIVND, per germline (reference sequence). The V and J ends lost 11 bases and 0 bases respectively, with 11 bases between them. This CDR3 region has 14 residues. CDR3 sequence reads: CACHSSSYNSPLHF. CDR3 nucleotide sequence: TGTGCCTGCCACAGTAGCTCCTATAATTCACCCCTCCACTTT.

The rearrangement joins TRBV30 to TRBJ2-1; 7 nucleotides line up with TRBD2. In germline, CDR1 is GTSNPN, CDR2 SVGIG (reference sequence). CDR3 length: 14 residues. J lost 4 bases, V lost 1 base, and 4 bases had no gene match. This CDR3 is CAWSGLAEYNEQFF. The CDR3 nucleotides read TGTGCCTGGAGTGGCCTAGCGGAATACAATGAGCAGTTCTTC.

The CDR3 spells CASSLAGLGQYF. For the CDR3, the DNA is TGTGCCAGCAGTTTGGCAGGGTTGGGGCAGTACTTC. V gene TRBV28 combines with J gene TRBJ2-7; TRBD1 is a possible D gene (5 bases). The V end was cut by 3 bases, the J end by 9 bases, with 12 bases between. Per germline, CDR1 MDHEN and CDR2 SYDVKM. The CDR3 runs to 12 residues.

The chain employs TRBV3-1 (or the pseudogene TRBV3-2) and TRBJ2-3, with D possibly TRBD1 on 5 matching bases. CDR3 size: 15 residues. The V gene's germline CDR1 is LGHDT and CDR2 YNNKEL (reference sequence). Trimming shortened V by 1 base and J by 2 bases, and 10 bases separated the two germline ends. Here the CDR3 reads CASSQVDSLTDTQYF. The CDR3 DNA sequence: TGTGCCAGCAGCCAAGTCGACAGCCTCACAGATACGCAGTATTTT.

CDR3 coding DNA: TGTGCCAGCAGTAAAGCGACTCCCAATTACAATGAGCAGTTCTTC. Its translation is CASSKATPNYNEQFF. The chain recombines TRBV3-1 (or the pseudogene TRBV3-2) with TRBJ2-1, with D unclear. V lost 6 bases and J 4 bases, leaving 16 bases between the germline ends. Germline-derived CDR1 and CDR2 are LGHDT and YNNKEL (reference sequence). There are 15 residues in the CDR3.

The V and J genes are TRBV27 and TRBJ1-6, with D possibly matching TRBD1 (5 bases). The CDR3 extends over 16 amino acids. V dropped 2 bases and J dropped 4 bases, with 12 bases sitting between them. CDR1 and CDR2 (germline): MNHEY, SMNVEV (reference sequence). This chain's CDR3 is CASSLTDRGYNSPLHF. CDR3 sequence (DNA): TGTGCCAGCAGTTTAACGGACCGGGGGTATAATTCACCCCTCCACTTT.

The chain uses TRBV5-5 and TRBJ1-2; no reliable D call. Trimming removed 0 bases from V and 8 bases from J, with 20 bases in between. The CDR3 sequence is 16 residues long. The germline V gene has CDR1 SGHKS and CDR2 YYEKEE (reference sequence). CDR3 region: CASSLESWAVAWGYTF. CDR3 DNA sequence: TGTGCCAGCAGCTTGGAGTCATGGGCAGTCGCCTGGGGCTACACCTTC.

This clone was detected only a few times. The chain is built from TRBV3-1 (or the pseudogene TRBV3-2) and TRBJ1-5; maybe TRBD1 (5 bases). Trimming took off 0 bases at V and 11 bases at J, with 14 bases between the two ends. Germline V gene data show CDR1 as LGHDT and CDR2 as YNNKEL (reference sequence). The CDR3 spans 14 residues. CDR3 in amino acids: CASSQDISTRAQHF. CDR3 DNA sequence: TGTGCCAGCAGCCAAGATATCTCGACCAGGGCCCAGCATTTT.

The chain is built from TRBV3-1 (or the pseudogene TRBV3-2) and TRBJ2-7; 8 bases map to TRBD1. Germline trimming cut 4 bases from V and 7 bases from J; bases unmatched to any gene: 6. In germline, CDR1 is LGHDT, CDR2 YNNKEL (reference sequence). The CDR3 has 13 amino acids. The CDR3 coding sequence is TGTGCCAGCAGCCTCCTAACAGGGGGGGAGCAGTACTTC. This sequence encodes CASSLLTGGEQYF.

The V gene is TRBV30, the J gene TRBJ1-4, with D possibly TRBD1 on 5 matching bases. With 2 bases removed from V and 6 bases from J, the gap between germline ends came to 16 bases. Germline values: CDR1 GTSNPN, CDR2 SVGIG (reference sequence). The CDR3 is made up of 15 amino acids. DNA for the CDR3: TGTGCCTGGAGTACTACGGGGGGGGGTTATGAAAAACTGTTTTTT. It yields the protein CAWSTTGGGYEKLFF. Using reference TRBV30 and TRBJ1-4 for the parts outside the CDR3, the full variable domain is SQTIHQWPATLVQPVGSPLSLECTVEGTSNPNLYWYRQAAGRGLQLLFYSVGIGQISSEVPQNLSASRPQDRQFILSSKKLLLSDSGFYLCAWSTTGGGYEKLFFGSGTQLSVL.

The J gene is TRBJ1-1, the V gene TRBV5-6; TRBD1 is a possible D gene (6 bases). The germline gives CDR1 SGHDT, CDR2 YYEEEE. This CDR3 contains 14 residues. V was shortened by 4 bases and J by 1 base, with 11 bases between the two germline ends. The CDR3 nucleotides are TGTGCCAGCAGCACTGGACAGAAGAACACTGAAGCTTTCTTT. Translated: CASSTGQKNTEAFF.